The 23 T cell receptor beta chains below come from one sample, sequenced in a study of radiotherapy plus CTLA-4 blockade in lung cancer (dated by TCRdb to the late 2010s). Receptor libraries were prepared by the immunoSEQ multiplex PCR assay. Drawn from immuneACCESS, this table holds only the in-frame rearrangements with V and J called that TCRdb kept. Clones are partly lost; checked studies trace under half to an unresolved V gene and leave the rest unexplained. A total of approximately 40,000 clones appear in this sample, about three quarters of them only once. The leading ten clones occupy approximately 9% of the sample. The material was peripheral blood, obtained from a patient treated with radiotherapy plus ipilimumab. These receptors were obtained from a human donor with non-small cell lung cancer who had stable disease on radiotherapy plus ipilimumab.

This clone was observed a handful of times. This chain links TRBV10-1 with TRBJ2-7; weak D call: TRBD1 (6 bases). The CDR3 has 13 residues. V was pared by 2 bases and J by 6 bases, with 11 bases between. Germline V CDR1 and CDR2: WNHNN, SYGVQD (reference sequence). CDR3 loop: CASSETTGSEQYV. The CDR3 nucleotides are TGCGCCAGCAGTGAGACAACAGGGTCCGAGCAGTACGTC.

The chain carries TRBV15 and TRBJ1-2; D is undetermined. The CDR3 has 14 residues. Germline V gene sequence: CDR1 LNHNV, CDR2 YYDKDF (reference sequence). Trimming left V 0 bases short and J 2 bases short, with 7 bases between. CDR3 bases: TGTGCCACCAGCAGAGATCTACAGAACTATGGCTACACCTTC. Translating gives CATSRDLQNYGYTF.

The V call is TRBV19, the J call TRBJ1-1, with 8 bases that match TRBD1. Germline V gene data show CDR1 as LNHDA and CDR2 as SQIVND (reference sequence). V gave up 10 bases and J gave up 4 bases; unmatched junction bases: 8. There are 13 residues in the CDR3. CDR3 amino acids: CATQGARGTEAFF. As DNA, the CDR3 is TGTGCCACTCAGGGGGCGCGGGGCACTGAAGCTTTCTTT.

The chain recombines TRBV15 with TRBJ2-5; 7 bases map to TRBD1. This CDR3 spans 14 amino acids. Per germline, CDR1 LNHNV and CDR2 YYDKDF (reference sequence). V trimming: 1 base; J trimming: 3 bases; junction bases outside the gene matches: 2. The CDR3 spells CATSRVGQEETQYF. The CDR3 bases are TGTGCCACCAGCAGAGTTGGACAGGAAGAGACCCAGTACTTC.

There are a few counts of this clone. The genes are TRBV27 and TRBJ1-1, with D possibly matching TRBD1 (5 bases). CDR3 length: 14 amino acids. V was clipped by 3 bases and J by 2 bases, with 10 bases between them. Germline V gene sequence: CDR1 MNHEY, CDR2 SMNVEV (reference sequence). The CDR3 DNA sequence: TGTGCCAGCAGTTTGTGGGGGACCAACACTGAAGCTTTCTTT. Protein sequence: CASSLWGTNTEAFF.

The J gene is TRBJ2-1, the V gene TRBV10-2; D gene unclear. The length of the CDR3 is 12 residues. In germline, CDR1 is WSHSY, CDR2 SAAADI. V lost 3 bases and J lost 5, with 5 bases in between. CDR3 region: CASSEGNNEQFF. CDR3 nucleotide sequence: TGCGCCAGCAGTGAAGGGAACAATGAGCAGTTCTTC.

The V and J genes are TRBV9 and TRBJ2-3; 8 bases align to TRBD1. Germline values: CDR1 SGDLS, CDR2 YYNGEE. V was clipped by 4 bases and J by 1 base; unmatched bases: 8. The CDR3 consists of 16 residues. The CDR3 region has the DNA TGTGCCAGCAGCCCCCAGACAGGGGCTCGCACAGATACGCAGTATTTT. Translated: CASSPQTGARTDTQYF. Looking up the rest from reference TRBV9 and TRBJ2-3 gives the full variable domain: DSGVTQTPKHLITATGQRVTLRCSPRSGDLSVYWYQQSLDQGLQFLIQYYNGEERAKGNILERFSAQQFPDLHSELNLSSLELGDSALYFCASSPQTGARTDTQYFGPGTRLTVL.

The sample holds a few counts of this clone. The chain has TRBV19 and TRBJ2-3; TRBD2 matches 7 bases. V was pared by 6 bases and J by 1 base, with 4 bases of the junction left unmatched. Germline V CDR1 and CDR2: LNHDA, SQIVND (reference sequence). The CDR3 sequence is 14 residues long. CDR3 DNA sequence: TGTGCCAGTAGACCTCGGGAGGGCACAGATACGCAGTATTTT. Translation gives CASRPREGTDTQYF.

V gene TRBV11-2 combines with J gene TRBJ1-6; D gene unclear. V lost 1 base to trimming and J lost 0 bases, with 10 bases between them. The CDR3 covers 17 residues. Germline V gene data show CDR1 as SGHAT and CDR2 as FQNNGV. This CDR3 reads CASSLGGFSSYNSPLHF. The CDR3 DNA follows: TGTGCCAGCAGCTTAGGCGGATTTAGCTCCTATAATTCACCCCTCCACTTT.

The genes are TRBV5-1 and TRBJ1-2; no clear D gene. The CDR3 is made up of 14 amino acids. Trimming pared 3 bases from V and 2 bases from J, leaving 11 bases between. The germline V gene encodes CDR1 SGHRS and CDR2 YFSETQ. Here the CDR3 reads CASSSLESNYGYTF. The CDR3 DNA is TGCGCCAGCAGCTCGCTGGAGTCCAACTATGGCTACACCTTC.

The chain links TRBV7-8 to TRBJ2-5; a possible D gene is TRBD2 (5 bases). With 0 bases removed from V and 5 bases from J, the gap between germline ends came to 7 bases. Germline lookup yields CDR1 SGHVS and CDR2 FQNEAQ. There are 13 residues in the CDR3. The CDR3 loop reads CASSLARGETQYF. The CDR3 nucleotides are TGTGCCAGCAGCTTAGCTCGGGGTGAGACCCAGTACTTC.

The chain has TRBV5-4 and TRBJ2-5; no firm D call. The length of the CDR3 is 14 residues. Per the germline V gene, CDR1 is SGHNT and CDR2 is YYREEE (reference sequence). V was pared by 0 bases and J by 2 bases, with 8 bases between. The CDR3 region is CASSLAGVQETQYF. The DNA for the CDR3 is TGTGCCAGCAGCTTGGCAGGAGTTCAAGAGACCCAGTACTTC.

The genes are TRBV10-1 and TRBJ2-7; D is unclear. The germline V gene encodes CDR1 WNHNN and CDR2 SYGVQD (reference sequence). Trimming shortened V by 3 bases and J by 1 base, and 4 bases separated the two germline ends. This CDR3 is built from 12 residues. CDR3 amino acids: CASSDQSYEQYF. The DNA of the CDR3 is TGCGCCAGCAGTGATCAATCCTACGAGCAGTACTTC.

This chain links TRBV9 with TRBJ2-5; 11 bases line up with TRBD2. V was pared by 3 bases and J by 2 bases, with 9 bases of the junction left unmatched. The germline V gene encodes CDR1 SGDLS and CDR2 YYNGEE. The CDR3 contains 17 residues. This chain's CDR3 is CASSAGSRLAGQETQYF. The CDR3 DNA reads as TGTGCCAGCAGCGCGGGGTCGCGACTAGCGGGGCAAGAGACCCAGTACTTC.

The rearrangement joins TRBV18 to TRBJ1-6; D is uncertain. V lost 0 bases, J lost 13 bases, and 19 bases lay in between. The germline CDR1 and CDR2 sequences are KGHSH and LQKENI. The CDR3 is 16 amino acids. In DNA, the CDR3 is TGTGCCAGCTCACCACCGCAAAGACTCCCGGAACATCCCCTCCACTTT. Translation gives CASSPPQRLPEHPLHF.

This clone was picked up one time. This sequence joins TRBV30 and TRBJ1-5; 8 bases are shared with TRBD1. V was clipped by 5 bases and J by 1 base; unmatched bases: 4. This CDR3 is 14 amino acids long. Germline V gives CDR1 GTSNPN, CDR2 SVGIG (reference sequence). The CDR3 loop reads CAWDRGGSNQPQHF. The CDR3 nucleotides are TGTGCCTGGGACAGGGGTGGGAGCAATCAGCCCCAGCATTTT. Full variable domain (rest looked up from reference TRBV30 and TRBJ1-5): SQTIHQWPATLVQPVGSPLSLECTVEGTSNPNLYWYRQAAGRGLQLLFYSVGIGQISSEVPQNLSASRPQDRQFILSSKKLLLSDSGFYLCAWDRGGSNQPQHFGDGTRLSIL.

The chain links TRBV11-2 to TRBJ1-2; maybe TRBD1 (6 bases). V was cut by 5 bases and J by 3 bases, with 13 bases left in between. Germline V gene sequence: CDR1 SGHAT, CDR2 FQNNGV. CDR3 size: 14 residues. CDR3 sequence (DNA): TGTGCCAGCAGCCGTATCACAGGGTACTATGGCTACACCTTC. It encodes CASSRITGYYGYTF.

This sequence joins TRBV4-1 and TRBJ2-5; D is possibly TRBD2 (5 bases). The V end lost 0 bases, the J end lost 7 bases, and 15 bases lay between the germline ends. This CDR3 spans 15 amino acids. Per the germline V gene, CDR1 is MGHRA and CDR2 is YSYEKL. The CDR3 coding sequence is TGCGCCAGCAGCCAAGAACAAGCGGCCCCAGGGACCCAGTACTTC. Its protein is CASSQEQAAPGTQYF.

The rearrangement joins TRBV7-9 to TRBJ1-1; D is uncertain. CDR1 and CDR2 (germline): SEHNR, FQNEAQ (reference sequence). This CDR3 spans 14 amino acids. Trimming stripped 5 bases from V and 7 bases from J, with 17 bases between. The CDR3 nucleotides are TGTGCCAGCAGCCGCCCGGGGAGGGTTGATGAAGCTTTCTTT. This sequence encodes CASSRPGRVDEAFF.

This clone was seen a single time. This chain connects TRBV6-6 to TRBJ1-2, with D tentatively TRBD1 (5 bases). CDR3 length equals 12 residues. Germline assignment: CDR1 MNHNY and CDR2 SVGAGI (reference sequence). The germline V and J ends were trimmed by 6 bases and 8 bases, with 13 bases remaining between them. The CDR3 protein is CASRLQRGGYTF. The CDR3 DNA reads as TGTGCCAGCAGGTTACAACGGGGGGGCTACACCTTC.

This clone was recorded a few times. The chain has TRBV28 and TRBJ2-7; D might be TRBD2 (5 bases). Trimming left V 4 bases short and J 3 bases short, with 16 bases between. The CDR3 loop spans 15 amino acids. Germline CDR1 and CDR2: MDHEN and SYDVKM. DNA of the CDR3: TGTGCCAGCAGTTCGCCGGGATCGGGGATCTACGAGCAGTACGTC. It translates to CASSSPGSGIYEQYV.

This clone has only a few counts. DNA for the CDR3: TGTGCCAGCAGCTTCGACGCCCGGGGAAGCACTGAAGCTTTCTTT. It codes for CASSFDARGSTEAFF. The chain links TRBV7-3 to TRBJ1-1; no definite D call. The V gene lost 3 bases and the J gene lost 4 bases, with 15 bases spanning the gap. This CDR3 has 15 residues. Germline lookup yields CDR1 SGHTA and CDR2 FQGTGA.

V and J are TRBV28 and TRBJ2-3; the D gene could be TRBD1 or TRBD2 (5 bases each). The CDR3 has 13 residues. V lost 7 bases to trimming and J lost 3 bases, with 11 bases between them. CDR1 MDHEN and CDR2 SYDVKM come from the germline V gene. This chain's CDR3 is CASTLGGTDTQYF. The CDR3, as DNA: TGTGCCAGCACCCTTGGGGGTACAGATACGCAGTATTTT.